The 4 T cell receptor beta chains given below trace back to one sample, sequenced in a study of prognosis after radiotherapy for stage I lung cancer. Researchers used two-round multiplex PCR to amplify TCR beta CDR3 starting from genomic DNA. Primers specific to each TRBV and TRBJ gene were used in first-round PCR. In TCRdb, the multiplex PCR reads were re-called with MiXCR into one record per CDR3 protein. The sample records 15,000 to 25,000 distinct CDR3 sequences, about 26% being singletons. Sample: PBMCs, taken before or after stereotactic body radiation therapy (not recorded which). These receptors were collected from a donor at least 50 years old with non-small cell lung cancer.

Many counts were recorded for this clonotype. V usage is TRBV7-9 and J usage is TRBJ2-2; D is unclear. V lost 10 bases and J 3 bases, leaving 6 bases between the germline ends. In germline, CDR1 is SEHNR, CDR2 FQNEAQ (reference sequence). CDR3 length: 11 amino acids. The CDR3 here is CATTDTGELFF. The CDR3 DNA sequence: TGTGCCACTACGGACACCGGGGAGCTGTTTTTT.

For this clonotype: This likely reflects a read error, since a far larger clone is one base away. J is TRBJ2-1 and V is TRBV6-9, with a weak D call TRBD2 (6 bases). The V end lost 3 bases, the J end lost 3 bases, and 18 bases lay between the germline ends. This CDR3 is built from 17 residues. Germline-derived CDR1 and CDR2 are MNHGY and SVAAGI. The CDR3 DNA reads TGTGCCAGCAGTTACTCACCCCCTGGCGGGATCTACAATGAGCAGTTCTTC. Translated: CASSYSPPGGIYNEQFF.

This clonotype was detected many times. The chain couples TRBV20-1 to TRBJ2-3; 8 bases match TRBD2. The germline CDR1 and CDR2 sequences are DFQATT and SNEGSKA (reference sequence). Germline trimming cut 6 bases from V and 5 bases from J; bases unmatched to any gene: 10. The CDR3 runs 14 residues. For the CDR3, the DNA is TGCAGTGCGAACAGAGGCCTAGCGGGAGATACGCAGTATTTT. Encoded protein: CSANRGLAGDTQYF.

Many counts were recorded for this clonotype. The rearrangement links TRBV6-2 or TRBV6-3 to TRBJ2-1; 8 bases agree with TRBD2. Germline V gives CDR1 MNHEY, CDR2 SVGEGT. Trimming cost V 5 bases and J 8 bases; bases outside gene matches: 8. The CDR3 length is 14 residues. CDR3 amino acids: CASSEGLVIDEQFF. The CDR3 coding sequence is TGTGCCAGCAGTGAGGGACTAGTTATCGATGAGCAGTTCTTC.